A selection of T cell receptor beta chains follows, all from one sample in a study of blood T cell repertoires in COVID-19. The repertoire was sequenced with immunoSEQ multiplex PCR; TCRdb's copy has only in-frame clones and lacks some. The table has roughly 150,000 clones, roughly 85% seen once. Sample: peripheral blood. The receptors shown here come from a man in his fifties with acute or convalescent COVID-19. Both conserved end residues are part of each CDR3. Each record gives: V gene, J gene, D gene, clone size, CDR3 DNA, CDR3 protein. D genes are given only for firm matches. Expanded clones are given a class, and other clones once, few, many or no size at all.

>TRBV14|TRBJ1-4|NA|NA
TGTGCCAGCAGCCAAGAGATTCCGGGACATCGCAATGAAAAACTGTTTTTT
CASSQEIPGHRNEKLFF
>TRBV4-1|TRBJ2-5|NA|NA
TGCGCCAGCGGGGAGGTGGGCCAAGAGACCCAGTACTTC
CASGEVGQETQYF
>TRBV7-9|TRBJ1-6|NA|NA
TGTGCCAGCAGCTTAGAGGCCCCCGACATTTCACCCCTCCACTTT
CASSLEAPDISPLHF
>TRBV5-4|TRBJ2-5|TRBD1|once
TGTGCCAGCAGCTCGGACAGGATCCCGCAGACCCAGTACTTC
CASSSDRIPQTQYF
>TRBV9|TRBJ1-2|NA|NA
TGTGCCAGCAGCAGTGACAGCGGGTTTGGCTACACCTTC
CASSSDSGFGYTF
>TRBV6-2/TRBV6-3|TRBJ1-1|TRBD1|NA
TGTGCCAGCAGTTACTCGGCAGGGGGCGTTTACACTGAAGCTTTCTTT
CASSYSAGGVYTEAFF
>TRBV7-3|TRBJ1-1|NA|NA
TGTGCCAGCAGCTTAAGTAGGAACACTGAAGCTTTCTTT
CASSLSRNTEAFF
>TRBV29-1|TRBJ1-6|TRBD1|NA
TGCAGCGTGCGACAGGGGGCGAGTCCTAATTCACCCCTCCACTTT
CSVRQGASPNSPLHF
>TRBV10-3|TRBJ1-2|NA|few
TGTGCCATCAGCGAAGGGGGATTCCTCGGCTACACCTTC
CAISEGGFLGYTF
>TRBV28|TRBJ2-5|TRBD1|once
TGTGCCACCCAGACAGGGTTAGAGACCCAGTACTTC
CATQTGLETQYF
>TRBV28|TRBJ2-3|TRBD2|NA
TGTGCCAGCAGTTTCCGAACTAGCGCCAGAGGTACGCAGTATTTT
CASSFRTSARGTQYF
>TRBV4-1|TRBJ1-5|NA|NA
TGCGCCAGCAGCCAAACAACGTTTGAGCCCCAGCATTTT
CASSQTTFEPQHF
>TRBV7-9|TRBJ2-6|TRBD1|NA
TGTGCCAGCAGGGAACAGGGGAATGGGGCCAACGTCCTGACTTTC
CASREQGNGANVLTF
>TRBV27|TRBJ1-5|TRBD1|NA
TGTGCCAGCAGTTTCTCCGGGACAGGGCGACAGCCCCAGCATTTT
CASSFSGTGRQPQHF
>TRBV19|TRBJ2-2|TRBD2|NA
TGTGCCAGTAGTATGATAAGCGGGAGGACGGGCGGGGAGCTGTTTTTT
CASSMISGRTGGELFF
>TRBV12-3/TRBV12-4|TRBJ1-5|NA|NA
TGTGCCAGCACCGCGGGACTTCAGCCCCAGCATTTT
CASTAGLQPQHF
>TRBV7-9|TRBJ1-2|TRBD1|NA
TGTGCCAGCAGCTTAGCAGGGGGCGAGGACGGCTACACCTTC
CASSLAGGEDGYTF
>TRBV11-2|TRBJ1-2|TRBD1|NA
TGTGCCAGCAGCCCGGACAGGGGAAGAGGCGGCTACACCTTC
CASSPDRGRGGYTF
>TRBV19|TRBJ1-1|NA|few
TGTGCCAGTAGTATAGTTACCGCAGGGGTCGGCACTGAAGCTTTCTTT
CASSIVTAGVGTEAFF
>TRBV28|TRBJ1-3|NA|NA
TGTGCCAGCACCCTCCCCGGGACTGGAAACACCATATATTTT
CASTLPGTGNTIYF
>TRBV5-4|TRBJ1-2|TRBD1|NA
TGTGCCAGCAGCTTAGGAAGCGGGACAGGGCGGGACTATGGCTACACCTTC
CASSLGSGTGRDYGYTF
>TRBV27|TRBJ1-2|TRBD1|NA
TGTGCCAGCAGTCCACAGGGGGCGCACTATGGCTACACCTTC
CASSPQGAHYGYTF
>TRBV6-4|TRBJ2-3|TRBD2|NA
TGTGCCAGCAGTGACCCCACTACTAGCGGGGGGCCGGATACGCAGTATTTT
CASSDPTTSGGPDTQYF
>TRBV10-3|TRBJ1-1|TRBD1|NA
TGTGCCATCCGAACAGGGGACACTGAAGCTTTCTTT
CAIRTGDTEAFF
>TRBV18|TRBJ1-1|NA|few
TGTGCCAGCTCTCAACAGAACACTGAAGCTTTCTTT
CASSQQNTEAFF
>TRBV6-6|TRBJ1-1|NA|NA
TGTGCCAGCAGTCCAGGACGGACAGTCATGAACACTGAAGCTTTCTTT
CASSPGRTVMNTEAFF
>TRBV2|TRBJ1-3|TRBD1|NA
TGTGCCAGCAGGACAGGGGACGGAAACACCATATATTTT
CASRTGDGNTIYF
>TRBV4-1|TRBJ1-4|NA|NA
TGCGCCAGCAGCCAAAAAATCGTTGAAAAACTGTTTTTT
CASSQKIVEKLFF
>TRBV9|TRBJ2-3|NA|once
TGTGCCAGCAGCGAGCCTAGGACAGATACGCAGTATTTT
CASSEPRTDTQYF
>TRBV7-9|TRBJ1-2|NA|NA
TGTGCCAGCAGCTCGGACTGGGGCTACACCTTC
CASSSDWGYTF
>TRBV2|TRBJ2-1|TRBD2|NA
TGTGCCAGCAGCGTAGCGGGGGGGTCCTACAATGAGCAGTTCTTC
CASSVAGGSYNEQFF
>TRBV5-4|TRBJ1-1|NA|NA
TGTGCCAGCAGCCCGCCCAGGGAGAACACTGAAGCTTTCTTT
CASSPPRENTEAFF
>TRBV5-1|TRBJ1-1|TRBD1|NA
TGCGCCAGCCGGGACAGGGGAGGCACTGAAGCTTTCTTT
CASRDRGGTEAFF
>TRBV10-3|TRBJ1-2|TRBD1|NA
TGTGCCATCAGTGAGTCTGGAGGGGGCCGGCAAAACTATGGCTACACCTTC
CAISESGGGRQNYGYTF
>TRBV5-6|TRBJ1-3|NA|few
TGTGCCAGCAGCTTTAAGGGCGTAGGGGGTTCTGGAAACACCATATATTTT
CASSFKGVGGSGNTIYF